A single T cell receptor (beta chain) is shown here with its context. The assay was immunoSEQ multiplex PCR, and TCRdb's table has in-frame clones only and misses some. This table holds over 150,000 clones, around nine tenths found once. The CDR3 totals 15 residues. CDR1 SEHNR and CDR2 FQNEAQ come from the germline V gene (reference sequence). V was clipped by 3 bases and J by 7 bases, with 15 bases between them. The sample comes from a study of blood T cell repertoires in COVID-19. Study as a whole: COVID-19 samples collected from the United States, Italy and Spain covered acute and convalescent phases.

The J gene is TRBJ1-4, the V gene TRBV7-9; D may be TRBD1 (5 bases). The sequenced sample consisted of peripheral blood. The receptor was isolated from a man aged 45-65 years with COVID-19, enrolled during active disease. The DNA for the CDR3 is TGTGCCAGCAGCTTCCTCGGCCTTAGGGGTGAAAAACTGTTTTTT. Residues: CASSFLGLRGEKLFF. The full variable domain, completed using reference TRBV7-9 and TRBJ1-4, is DTGVSQNPRHKITKRGQNVTFRCDPISEHNRLYWYRQTLGQGPEFLTYFQNEAQLEKSRLLSDRFSAERPKGSFSTLEIQRTEQGDSAMYLCASSFLGLRGEKLFFGSGTQLSVL.